The 18 T cell receptor beta chains below all came from one sample that was sequenced in a study of OX40 agonist ivuxolimab in advanced cancers. TCRdb's copy holds only in-frame clones and misses some; the assay was immunoSEQ multiplex PCR. This sample carries some 74,000 clones, roughly four fifths of them seen once, and the ten largest clones take approximately 5.1%. Sequencing was performed on CD4+ or CD8+ T cells sorted from blood, taken in a trial of the OX40 agonist ivuxolimab. All receptors come from an adult with an advanced solid tumor such as melanoma, head and neck, liver or kidney cancer.

V is TRBV15 and J is TRBJ1-2; possible D gene TRBD1, 6 bases. The germline CDR1 and CDR2 sequences are LNHNV and YYDKDF (reference sequence). The CDR3 has 14 residues. Between the trimmed V and J ends, which lost 2 bases and 4 bases, there was a span of 11 bases. The CDR3 is CATSRNTGPYGYTF. The CDR3 DNA is TGTGCCACCAGCAGAAATACAGGGCCCTATGGCTACACCTTC. The variable domain in full, with the rest retrieved from reference TRBV15 and TRBJ1-2, is DAMVIQNPRYQVTQFGKPVTLSCSQTLNHNVMYWYQQKSSQAPKLLFHYYDKDFNNEADTPDNFQSRRPNTSFCFLDIRSPGLGDTAMYLCATSRNTGPYGYTFGSGTRLTVV.

This chain links TRBV7-9 with TRBJ2-2; D call uncertain. Germline CDR1 reads SEHNR; CDR2 reads FQNEAQ (reference sequence). CDR3 size: 13 residues. V gave up 5 bases and J gave up 4 bases, with 8 bases separating them. The CDR3 nucleotides are TGTGCCAGCAGCCACCCGTTCACCGGGGAGCTGTTTTTT. Protein sequence: CASSHPFTGELFF.

The chain carries TRBV28 and TRBJ1-2; the match to TRBD1 covers 8 bases. The CDR3 runs 14 residues. Per germline, CDR1 MDHEN and CDR2 SYDVKM. V shed 4 bases, J shed 4 bases, and the junction held 5 bases outside the gene matches. The CDR3 coding sequence is TGTGCCAGCAGTTGGACAGGGCGTACCTATGGCTACACCTTC. Its translation: CASSWTGRTYGYTF.

The chain carries TRBV28 and TRBJ1-1; the D gene is possibly TRBD1 (6 bases). Germline values: CDR1 MDHEN, CDR2 SYDVKM. Trimming cost V 7 bases and J 5 bases, with 14 bases left between them. This CDR3 spans 13 amino acids. This CDR3 is CASNRAPNTEAFF. The CDR3 region has the DNA TGTGCCAGCAACAGGGCCCCCAATACTGAAGCTTTCTTT. The full variable domain, rest sourced from reference TRBV28 and TRBJ1-1, is DVKVTQSSRYLVKRTGEKVFLECVQDMDHENMFWYRQDPGLGLRLIYFSYDVKMKEKGDIPEGYSVSREKKERFSLILESASTNQTSMYLCASNRAPNTEAFFGQGTRLTVV.

This clone was detected once. V gene TRBV27 combines with J gene TRBJ2-7, with 7 bases fitting TRBD2. With 1 base clipped from V and 3 bases from J, the junction kept 6 bases outside the gene matches. This CDR3 spans 15 amino acids. Germline V CDR1 and CDR2: MNHEY, SMNVEV (reference sequence). The CDR3 DNA is TGTGCCAGCAGTTTATTGGGAGCGGGATTCTACGAGCAGTACTTC. Translated: CASSLLGAGFYEQYF.

The genes are TRBV7-2 and TRBJ2-7, with 8 bases aligning to TRBD1. This CDR3 spans 15 amino acids. Germline CDR1 is SGHTA and CDR2 is FQGNSA. After removal of 1 base from V and 5 bases from J, the junction contained 7 bases not matched to a gene. DNA of the CDR3: TGTGCCAGCAGCTTAGATTGGGCAGGGGGCGACGAGCAGTACTTC. Amino acids: CASSLDWAGGDEQYF.

The chain recombines TRBV7-3 with TRBJ2-1; 11 bases map to TRBD2. Germline V lookup: CDR1 SGHTA, CDR2 FQGTGA. V lost 5 bases to trimming and J lost 4 bases; unmatched junction nucleotides: 4. The CDR3 is 15 amino acids. CDR3 sequence: CASSQGLAVYNEQFF. CDR3 DNA: TGTGCCAGCAGCCAGGGACTAGCGGTTTACAATGAGCAGTTCTTC. Full variable domain (missing parts from reference TRBV7-3 and TRBJ2-1): GAGVSQTPSNKVTEKGKYVELRCDPISGHTALYWYRQSLGQGPEFLIYFQGTGAADDSGLPNDRFFAVRPEGSVSTLKIQRTERGDSAVYLCASSQGLAVYNEQFFGPGTRLTVL.

CDR3 amino acids: CASSYHATNEKLFF. The CDR3 nucleotides are TGTGCCAGCAGCTATCATGCAACTAATGAAAAACTGTTTTTT. J is TRBJ1-4 and V is TRBV28, with unresolved D. V was trimmed by 6 bases and J by 0 bases, leaving 8 bases between them. This CDR3 is built from 14 residues. CDR1 MDHEN and CDR2 SYDVKM come from the germline V gene.

This clone was counted between two and nine times. The chain couples TRBV7-2 to TRBJ2-1; 7 positions match TRBD2. Germline trimming cut 9 bases from V and 6 bases from J; bases unmatched to any gene: 11. The V gene's germline CDR1 is SGHTA and CDR2 FQGNSA. The CDR3 length is 14 residues. For the CDR3, the DNA is TGTGCCAGTGTTACTAGCGCACTATCCAATGAGCAGTTCTTC. Translation: CASVTSALSNEQFF. The full variable domain, completed using reference TRBV7-2 and TRBJ2-1, is GAGVSQSPSNKVTEKGKDVELRCDPISGHTALYWYRQSLGQGLEFLIYFQGNSAPDKSGLPSDRFSAERTGGSVSTLTIQRTQQEDSAVYLCASVTSALSNEQFFGPGTRLTVL.

The rearrangement uses TRBV4-3 and TRBJ1-4; 7 bases agree with TRBD1. Germline CDR1 LGHNA, CDR2 YSLEER. This CDR3 contains 16 residues. Unmatched junction bases numbered 5, after V lost 1 base and J lost 3 bases. The CDR3 nucleotides read TGCGCCAGCAGCCAAGTGTGGCAGGGGGCTAATGAAAAACTGTTTTTT. It is translated as CASSQVWQGANEKLFF.

This clone showed up just once. The chain couples TRBV11-2 to TRBJ2-3; the match to TRBD2 covers 13 bases. The CDR3 extends over 16 amino acids. CDR1 and CDR2 from the germline V gene are SGHAT and FQNNGV. The J segment lost 6 bases and the V segment lost 4 bases, leaving 7 bases of the junction unmatched. CDR3 sequence (DNA): TGTGCCAGCAGCTCACTAGCGGGAGGGGGAGGGGATACGCAGTATTTT. This sequence encodes CASSSLAGGGGDTQYF.

The rearrangement links TRBV19 to TRBJ2-4, with 8 bases identical to TRBD1. J gave up 8 bases and V 7 bases, and 7 bases lay outside the gene matches. CDR1 and CDR2 from the germline V gene are LNHDA and SQIVND (reference sequence). This CDR3 region has 13 residues. DNA for the CDR3: TGTGCCAGTAACCAGGACAGGGTTGACATTCAGTACTTC. Its protein is CASNQDRVDIQYF.

V is TRBV7-2 and J is TRBJ2-1, with 8 bases aligning to TRBD2. V shed 5 bases and J 7 bases; nucleotides not matched to a gene: 10. The CDR3 extends over 15 amino acids. Germline-derived CDR1 and CDR2 are SGHTA and FQGNSA. CDR3 amino acids: CASSLGAGGWNEQFF. CDR3 nucleotides: TGTGCCAGCAGCCTAGGGGCGGGAGGATGGAATGAGCAGTTCTTC.

V gene TRBV7-3 combines with J gene TRBJ1-2; a weak D match, TRBD1 (6 bases). Germline V lookup: CDR1 SGHTA, CDR2 FQGTGA. V lost 5 bases and J lost 7, with 14 bases in between. The length of the CDR3 is 13 residues. CDR3 DNA sequence: TGTGCCAGCAGCGCACAGGGAGGTAGTGGCTACACCTTC. The encoded protein is CASSAQGGSGYTF.

This clone was observed once. This chain uses TRBV29-1 with TRBJ2-2; D possibly uses TRBD1 or TRBD2 (5 bases each). V lost 5 bases and J lost 0, with 10 bases in between. The CDR3 sequence is 14 residues long. Germline CDR1 reads SQVTM; CDR2 reads ANQGSEA. This chain's CDR3 is CSVSGRTNTGELFF. In DNA form, the CDR3 reads TGCAGCGTTTCGGGACGTACGAACACCGGGGAGCTGTTTTTT.

The CDR3 DNA reads as TGTGCCAGCAGTGACCTCCCTAGGGGGGTCTTTCAAGAGACCCAGTACTTC. Encoded protein: CASSDLPRGVFQETQYF. J is TRBJ2-5 and V is TRBV14; D might be TRBD1 or TRBD2, each matching 6 bases. Germline V gene data show CDR1 as SGHDN and CDR2 as FVKESK. V shed 6 bases and J shed 2 bases, with 22 bases lying between them. This CDR3 has 17 residues.

The rearrangement uses TRBV20-1 and TRBJ2-1; the D is unclear. Germline V gene sequence: CDR1 DFQATT, CDR2 SNEGSKA (reference sequence). The CDR3 contains 10 residues. Trimming removed 4 bases at V and 6 bases at J, with 4 bases between. CDR3 in amino acids: CSATRNEQFF. CDR3 in DNA: TGCAGTGCTACCCGCAATGAGCAGTTCTTC.

This clone was counted only a few times. The junction departs from germline at one end; a sequencing error may be responsible. This rearrangement joins TRBV6-6 to TRBJ1-1; TRBD1 matches 8 bases. Germline CDR1 MNHNY, CDR2 SVGAGI (reference sequence). The CDR3 has 14 amino acids. CDR3 DNA: TGTGCCAGCAGTTCCAGGACAGGGATGTCTGAGGCTTTCTTT. Amino acids: CASSSRTGMSEAFF.